This T cell receptor beta chain is from a study of blood T cell repertoires in COVID-19. Looking at the study overall: Sites in the United States, Italy and Spain provided acute and convalescent COVID-19 samples.

Original handling: Nucleated cell number was recorded as an estimate derived from reference gene primer amplification. The protocol was immunoSEQ multiplex PCR, while the TCRdb copy is restricted to in-frame clones and leaves out a portion. That table supplies the V and J calls and clone size; D and trimming were determined from the DNA. The data contain a few hundred thousand clones, roughly nine tenths of them seen just once; the ten biggest clones take up about 0.93%. Participants reported their clinical history, and cohort assignment relied on those reports. All recovered Cohort 3 donors got two negative PCRs, got clearance, or saw symptom resolution. The CDR3 has 14 residues. Looked up from germline, CDR1 is LNHNV and CDR2 is YYDKDF (reference sequence). V shed 6 bases and J 3 bases; nucleotides not matched to a gene: 2.

The TCR originated in a woman younger than 45 who had recovered from COVID-19. The specimen was PBMCs or T cells enriched from blood (not recorded which). The chain has TRBV15 and TRBJ2-2, with 9 bases lining up with TRBD1. The CDR3 nucleotides read TGTGCCACCAGGCGACAGGGGGACACCGGGGAGCTGTTTTTT. Translation gives CATRRQGDTGELFF.